The clone carrying this TCR beta chain was detected once. At the DNA level, this CDR3 is encoded by other sequences in the same sample as well. This sample stems from a study of blood T cell repertoires in COVID-19. Background on the study: Samples of COVID-19 (acute and convalescent) were obtained from the United States, Italy and Spain. T cells, B-cell-depleted T cells, or PBMCs provided the cDNA or gDNA that served as material.

What the recovered Cohort 3 donors had was two negative PCRs, clearance, or symptom resolution. Profiling relied on immunoSEQ multiplex PCR, and the TCRdb table lists in-frame clones only, not all of them. Of approximately 470,000 clones in the sample, roughly 90% were seen once. There are 15 residues in the CDR3. V shed 4 bases and J 0 bases; nucleotides not matched to a gene: 5. The germline V gene encodes CDR1 SGHNT and CDR2 YYREEE (reference sequence). The chain employs TRBV5-4 and TRBJ2-3, with 7 bases aligning to TRBD1. This TCR came from a woman aged 18-35 years who had recovered from COVID-19. Sequencing was done on a sample of PBMCs or T cells enriched from blood (not recorded which). The DNA for the CDR3 is TGTGCCAGCAGCCTGGACAGGTCTAGCACAGATACGCAGTATTTT. Residues: CASSLDRSSTDTQYF.